The entry below gives a single TCR beta chain sequence along with its context. This clonotype was found a few times. Its antigen target is currently unknown. Within one base of it there is no much larger clone, and no base qualities were kept. CDR1 is given as ENHRY and CDR2 as SYGVKD, both from the germline V gene. Relative to germline, V is 4 bases shorter and J is 5 bases shorter, with 13 bases between their ends. From the cysteine through the phenylalanine, the CDR3 covers 14 amino acids. Of the read, only the CDR3 DNA is kept; its 42 bases are in frame from base 1. This entry comes from a study of post-analysis software for immune sequencing data (dated by TCRdb to 2013 to 2016). Background for the entire study: Relapsing-remitting, secondary progressive and progressive-relapsing multiple sclerosis were recorded as disease courses, and subtype annotation was lacking for some patients. Patient repertoires were compared against roughly 11 previously published healthy control repertoires from donors aged about 6 to 27 years. A subset of samples was prepared in parallel using single-end sample barcoding, then pooled and co-amplified after Illumina adapter ligation.

The paper's findings and limits, for the study overall: About 5 TRBV segments, including TRBV5-6, TRBV5-1 and TRBV20-1, were significantly more frequent in patients than controls. The multiple sclerosis patient group was slightly younger than the control group. Direct clustering with F measure showed strong co-clustering of samples prepared in the same batch, prompting a batch-effect correction. Multiple sclerosis patients had significantly lower normalized Chao1 diversity than controls, a result that suggests substantial peripheral T-cell clonal expansion.

To prepare the library, PCR was applied. Instrument used: Illumina HiSeq 2500. Unique molecular identifiers were incorporated into TCR beta cDNA libraries to reduce PCR and sequencing biases. Approximately 500,000 cDNA molecules were obtained per 1 to 10 million input T cells, so each molecule approximated one T cell. The patient libraries were prepared and sequenced with the same protocol used for the earlier healthy control dataset. Samples belonging to the same batch were prepared together, multiplexed and sequenced on a shared HiSeq lane. In the original analysis: MIGEC handled the raw barcoded reads, throwing out single-read molecular identifier groups before consensus assembly and CDR3 extraction. VDJtools was used for post-analysis of the clonotype tables, and diversity was normalized by down-sampling every dataset to the size of the smallest sample. In repertoire overlap clustering, CDR3 amino acid sequences, but not nucleotide sequences, were matched to correct batch-related cross-sample contamination. TCRdb took the public reads, trimmed them with fastp at Q25, ran MiXCR for clone calling and kept in-frame beta chains. Duplicate CDR3 protein sequences are folded into a single record with the most common DNA and genes. These V and J calls originate from TCRdb's pipeline instead of the authors' own analysis. Present in this sample are some 450,000 distinct CDR3 sequences, 45% of which were seen just once. The top ten clones comprise about 12% of the sample.

To demonstrate the VDJtools post-analysis software, TCR beta repertoires were profiled from the peripheral blood of roughly 12 young patients with multiple sclerosis. Multiple sclerosis patients were children and adolescents aged 6 to 15 years. This clonotype was obtained from a girl under 18 with multiple sclerosis. Sequencing was performed on blood. The rearranged chain carries TRBV10-3 and TRBJ2-3; TRBD2 is a possible D gene, resting on 6 matching bases. The sequenced DNA is TGTGCCATCAGTGTTTCTAGCGTCGGAGATACGCAGTATTTT. Its coded protein is CAISVSSVGDTQYF.